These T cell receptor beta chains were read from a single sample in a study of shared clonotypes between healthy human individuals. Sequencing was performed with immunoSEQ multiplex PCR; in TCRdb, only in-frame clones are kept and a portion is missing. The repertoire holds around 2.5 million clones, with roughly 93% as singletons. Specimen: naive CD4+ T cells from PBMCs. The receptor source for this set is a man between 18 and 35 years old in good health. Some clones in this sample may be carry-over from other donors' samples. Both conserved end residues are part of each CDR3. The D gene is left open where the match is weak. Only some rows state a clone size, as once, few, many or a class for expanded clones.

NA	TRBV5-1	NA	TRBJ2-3	CASSQMGWGTDTQYF	TGCGCCAGCAGCCAAATGGGGTGGGGCACAGATACGCAGTATTTT
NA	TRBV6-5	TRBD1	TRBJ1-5	CASRSGQGYNQPQHF	TGTGCCAGCAGGAGTGGACAGGGCTACAATCAGCCCCAGCATTTT
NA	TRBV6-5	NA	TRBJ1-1	CASSYNQQLNTEAFF	TGTGCCAGCAGTTACAATCAACAGCTCAACACTGAAGCTTTCTTT
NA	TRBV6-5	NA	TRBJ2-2	CASSQVPGTGELFF	TGTGCCAGCAGTCAGGTACCGGGCACCGGGGAGCTGTTTTTT
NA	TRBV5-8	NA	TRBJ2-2	CARAQGPTNTGELFF	TGTGCCAGGGCCCAAGGGCCAACGAACACCGGGGAGCTGTTTTTT
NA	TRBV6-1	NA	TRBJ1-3	CASSEYHPAGVGNTIYF	TGTGCCAGCAGTGAATATCATCCGGCAGGGGTGGGAAACACCATATATTTT
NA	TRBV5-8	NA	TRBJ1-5	CASSRPWGSERQPQHF	TGTGCCAGCAGCCGCCCTTGGGGTAGTGAGCGTCAGCCCCAGCATTTT
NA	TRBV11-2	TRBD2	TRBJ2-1	CASSFDGGRAEQQFF	TGTGCCAGCAGCTTCGACGGCGGGAGGGCCGAGCAGCAGTTCTTC
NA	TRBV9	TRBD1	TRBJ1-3	CASSPGQLYSGNTIYF	TGTGCCAGCAGCCCGGGACAGCTCTACTCTGGAAACACCATATATTTT
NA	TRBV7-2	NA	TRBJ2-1	CASSLVDAQYNEQFF	TGTGCCAGCAGCTTGGTGGACGCCCAATACAATGAGCAGTTCTTC
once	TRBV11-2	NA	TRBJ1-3	CASSPGPTSGNTIYF	TGTGCCAGCAGCCCGGGTCCAACCTCTGGAAACACCATATATTTT
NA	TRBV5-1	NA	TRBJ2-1	CASSLEVASYNEQFF	TGCGCCAGCAGCTTGGAGGTAGCGTCTTACAATGAGCAGTTCTTC
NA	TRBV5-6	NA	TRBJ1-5	CASSLGPPRASNQPQHF	TGTGCCAGCAGCTTGGGTCCCCCGCGGGCGAGCAATCAGCCCCAGCATTTT
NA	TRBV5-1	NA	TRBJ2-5	CASSLRSLGQETQYF	TGCGCCAGCAGCTTGCGCTCTTTGGGCCAAGAGACCCAGTACTTC
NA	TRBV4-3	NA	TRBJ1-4	CASSQELGTGEKLFF	TGCGCCAGCAGCCAAGAACTCGGAACGGGTGAAAAACTGTTTTTT
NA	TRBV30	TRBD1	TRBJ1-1	CAWGQGAEAEAFF	TGTGCCTGGGGTCAGGGGGCTGAGGCTGAAGCTTTCTTT
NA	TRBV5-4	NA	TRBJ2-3	CASSLAGPLDTQYF	TGTGCCAGCAGCTTGGCCGGGCCTCTAGATACGCAGTATTTT
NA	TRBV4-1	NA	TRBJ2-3	CASSQGGEDSTDTQYF	TGCGCCAGCAGCCAAGGAGGGGAGGATAGCACAGATACGCAGTATTTT
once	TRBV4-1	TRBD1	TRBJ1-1	CASSLPTGGAEAFF	TGCGCCAGCAGCCTTCCGACAGGGGGGGCTGAAGCTTTCTTT
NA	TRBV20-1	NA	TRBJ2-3	CSARQGDTQYF	TGCAGTGCTAGGCAGGGGGATACGCAGTATTTT
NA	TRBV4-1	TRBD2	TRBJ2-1	CASSPLVTSGSYNEQFF	TGCGCCAGCAGCCCGCTCGTTACTAGCGGGAGTTACAATGAGCAGTTCTTC
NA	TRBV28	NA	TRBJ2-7	CASSSLRSGPYF	TGTGCCAGCAGTTCCCTCCGGTCAGGGCCGTACTTC
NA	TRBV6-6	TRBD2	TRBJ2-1	CASSYSIAGGPNEQFF	TGTGCCAGCAGTTACAGTATAGCGGGAGGGCCAAATGAGCAGTTCTTC
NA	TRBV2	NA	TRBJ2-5	CASTATGQGETQYF	TGTGCCAGCACCGCGACAGGACAAGGGGAGACCCAGTACTTC
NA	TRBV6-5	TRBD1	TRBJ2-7	CASRRQGWPSYEQYF	TGTGCCAGCAGGCGACAGGGGTGGCCTTCCTACGAGCAGTACTTC
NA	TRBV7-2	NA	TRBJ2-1	CASTGQTRPANEQFF	TGTGCCAGCACGGGCCAGACTCGACCGGCCAATGAGCAGTTCTTC
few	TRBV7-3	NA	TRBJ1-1	CASSFVETTEAFF	TGTGCCAGCAGCTTTGTCGAGACAACTGAAGCTTTCTTT
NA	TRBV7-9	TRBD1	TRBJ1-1	CASSPRPRDRLNTEAFF	TGTGCCAGCAGCCCCCGACCTAGGGACAGACTGAACACTGAAGCTTTCTTT
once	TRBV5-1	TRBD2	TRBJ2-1	CASIELAGAYNEQFF	TGCGCCAGCATCGAGCTAGCGGGGGCCTACAATGAGCAGTTCTTC
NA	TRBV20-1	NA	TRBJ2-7	CSARDSREQYF	TGCAGTGCTAGAGATAGCCGGGAGCAGTACTTC
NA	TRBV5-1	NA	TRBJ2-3	CASRWGTDTQYF	TGCGCCAGCAGATGGGGGACAGATACGCAGTATTTT
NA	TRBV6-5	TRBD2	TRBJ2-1	CASTSGRADEQFF	TGTGCCAGCACTAGCGGGAGGGCCGATGAGCAGTTCTTC
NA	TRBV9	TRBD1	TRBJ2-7	CASSAGTGGYEQYF	TGTGCCAGCAGCGCCGGGACAGGAGGTTACGAGCAGTACTTC
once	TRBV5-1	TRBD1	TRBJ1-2	CASSLRGQGFGYTF	TGCGCCAGCAGCTTGAGGGGACAGGGGTTTGGCTACACCTTC
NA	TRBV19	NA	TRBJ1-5	CASSIGINQPQHF	TGTGCCAGTAGTATAGGCATTAATCAGCCCCAGCATTTT
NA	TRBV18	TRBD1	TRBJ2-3	CASSPQGARGTDTQYF	TGTGCCAGCTCACCACAGGGGGCGCGTGGCACAGATACGCAGTATTTT
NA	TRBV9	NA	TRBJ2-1	CASSVDYSSYNEQFF	TGTGCCAGCAGCGTCGACTACTCCTCCTACAATGAGCAGTTCTTC
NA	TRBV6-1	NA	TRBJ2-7	CASSVTGNYEQYF	TGTGCCAGCAGTGTAACAGGGAACTACGAGCAGTACTTC
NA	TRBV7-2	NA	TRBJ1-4	CASSLGVQRGLGEKLFF	TGTGCCAGCAGCTTAGGGGTGCAGCGGGGCTTGGGGGAAAAACTGTTTTTT
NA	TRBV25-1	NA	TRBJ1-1	CASSEDTGRGNTEAFF	TGTGCCAGCAGTGAAGATACAGGGCGGGGGAACACTGAAGCTTTCTTT